This TCR beta chain derives from a study of blood T cell repertoires in COVID-19. Study at large: Acute-phase and convalescent COVID-19 samples originated in the United States, Italy and Spain. PBMCs, B-cell-depleted T cells, or T cells were the source of the cDNA or gDNA that made up the material.

CDR1 and CDR2 (germline): LGHDT, YNNKEL (reference sequence). The CDR3 has 19 residues. After removal of 2 bases from V and 8 bases from J, the junction contained 17 bases not matched to a gene. Source study methods: Estimation of nucleated cell counts was performed using reference gene primer amplification. TCRdb keeps only in-frame clones here, not all; method: immunoSEQ multiplex PCR. The DNA was the basis for D and trimming; V, J and clone size are from that table. The sample records under 150,000 clones, roughly 69% being singletons. The receptor was derived from a woman in her 70s with acute or convalescent COVID-19. The chain uses TRBV3-1 (or the pseudogene TRBV3-2) and TRBJ2-1; 11 nucleotides line up with TRBD2. The specimen sequenced was peripheral blood. CDR3 sequence reads: CASSQSRGASGGNKDEQFF. In DNA, the CDR3 is TGTGCCAGCAGCCAAAGCCGTGGGGCTAGCGGGGGGAATAAGGATGAGCAGTTCTTC.